This paragraph covers one TCR beta chain sequence. What it binds is unknown. Germline V gene sequence: CDR1 SGHDN, CDR2 FVKESK. The V end was cut by 0 bases, the J end by 5 bases, with 10 bases between. CDR3 size: 14 residues. cDNA libraries for TCR alpha and TCR beta, carrying sample barcodes and UMIs, came from 5'RACE with constant-segment primers. MiXCR, applied by TCRdb to the 5' RACE reads, yields one record per CDR3 protein. The sample yields about 540,000 distinct CDR3 sequences, approximately 20% seen once. These data come from a study of T-cell memory formation after mild COVID-19. The overall study: TCR clusters showed largely donor specificity.

Study-level points and caveats: Contracting clones from day 15 to 85 showed balanced CD4/CD8; later expanders favored CD4+. Contracting CD4+ clones lay largely in CM and EM, with CD8+ ones residing in EMRA.

The specimen sequenced was PBMCs or a T cell subset sorted from them (not recorded which). The clonotype originates from an adult woman who had mild COVID-19 (a few samples of this study predate the infection). Cell type and time point are not known. V gene TRBV14 combines with J gene TRBJ1-1; tentatively, D is TRBD1 (5 bases). CDR3 nucleotides: TGTGCCAGCAGCCAAGATCGCAGGGAGACTGAAGCTTTCTTT. It codes for CASSQDRRETEAFF. Full variable domain (remainder filled in from reference TRBV14 and TRBJ1-1): EAGVTQFPSHSVIEKGQTVTLRCDPISGHDNLYWYRRVMGKEIKFLLHFVKESKQDESGMPNNRFLAERTGGTYSTLKVQPAELEDSGVYFCASSQDRRETEAFFGQGTRLTVV.